These T cell receptor beta chains were read from a single sample in a study of blood T cell repertoires in COVID-19. Method: immunoSEQ multiplex PCR; TCRdb's copy keeps in-frame clones and lacks some. This sample has about 44,000 clones, with approximately 86% found just once. Input material: peripheral blood. The receptor set was obtained from a woman in her seventies with acute or convalescent COVID-19. CDR3s include the opening cysteine and the closing phenylalanine or tryptophan. The order of the fields is D gene, J gene, clone size, V gene, CDR3 DNA, CDR3 protein. The D gene is left open where the match is weak. Clone size appears in some rows only: once, few, many, or a class for an expanded clone.

>TRBD1|TRBJ1-3|.|TRBV19
TGTGCCAGTAGTTCAAGACAGGGGCCTGGAAACACCATATATTTT
CASSSRQGPGNTIYF
>TRBD2|TRBJ2-2|few|TRBV2
TGTGCCAGCAGTGAAGAGCGGGGTGGGACCGGGGAGCTGTTTTTT
CASSEERGGTGELFF
>TRBD2|TRBJ2-1|.|TRBV7-9
TGTGCCAGCAGCAGGGGACTAGCGGGAGTTGAGCAGTTCTTC
CASSRGLAGVEQFF
>TRBD2|TRBJ2-7|.|TRBV7-3
TGTGCCAGCAGCCCCCCACAAAGGAGCGGGAGGGCTAATGAGGACGAGCAGTACTTC
CASSPPQRSGRANEDEQYF
>.|TRBJ2-1|.|TRBV5-8
TGTGCCAGCAGCTTGTATTTAGTAGTCAACAATGAGCAGTTCTTC
CASSLYLVVNNEQFF
>TRBD2|TRBJ2-2|.|TRBV15
TGTGCCACCGCCGACTATGGCAGCGGGAGATATACCGGGGAGCTGTTTTTT
CATADYGSGRYTGELFF
>TRBD2|TRBJ2-2|medium-sized|TRBV29-1
TGCAGCGGTGAGACTAGCGGGGGCACCGGGGAGCTGTTTTTT
CSGETSGGTGELFF
>TRBD1|TRBJ2-1|.|TRBV25-1
TGTGCCAGCAGCCCCCTGGACAGGGGTGAGCAGTTCTTC
CASSPLDRGEQFF
>.|TRBJ2-1|.|TRBV11-3
TGTGCCAGCAGCTTAGTGCGGCGGACAGACACCTACAATGAGCAGTTCTTC
CASSLVRRTDTYNEQFF
>.|TRBJ2-3|.|TRBV15
TGTGCCACCTCCACGGGGGGCACAGATACGCAGTATTTT
CATSTGGTDTQYF
>TRBD2|TRBJ2-5|.|TRBV5-1
TGCGCCAGCAGCGCTACCGGGACTAGAGAAAAGACCCAGTACTTC
CASSATGTREKTQYF
>.|TRBJ2-4|.|TRBV9
TGTGCCAGCAGCGTAGGACAGTTTTCGGGCATTCAGTACTTC
CASSVGQFSGIQYF
>TRBD2|TRBJ2-1|.|TRBV6-6
TGTGCCAGCAGTCGCGGACTAGCGGGAGGGCCCTACAATGAGCAGTTCTTC
CASSRGLAGGPYNEQFF
>.|TRBJ1-1|.|TRBV2
TGTGCCAGCAGTGCCCGTATAAGCAGGGTGGCGTACACTGAAGCTTTCTTT
CASSARISRVAYTEAFF
>TRBD2|TRBJ2-5|.|TRBV6-6
TGTGCCAGCAGTTACTTGCTAGCGGGAGGGACCCAGTACTTC
CASSYLLAGGTQYF
>TRBD1|TRBJ2-1|.|TRBV7-9
TGTGCCAGCAGCCTACGGACAGGGACCTACAATGAGCAGTTCTTC
CASSLRTGTYNEQFF
>TRBD1|TRBJ2-2|.|TRBV2
TGTGCCAGCATTCGACAGGGGGCTTACACCGGGGAGCTGTTTTTT
CASIRQGAYTGELFF
>TRBD1|TRBJ2-1|.|TRBV18
TGTGCCAGCTCACCGAACCGGGACAGCCAATACAATGAGCAGTTCTTC
CASSPNRDSQYNEQFF
>TRBD2|TRBJ2-7|.|TRBV19
TGTGCCAGCGCGGGACTAGCGGGAGCTGTCAACGAGCAGTACTTC
CASAGLAGAVNEQYF
>TRBD1|TRBJ2-7|.|TRBV4-2
TGTGCCAGCAGCCAAAACAGGGGGCGAATCGAGCAGTACTTC
CASSQNRGRIEQYF
>.|TRBJ1-5|.|TRBV6-2/TRBV6-3
TGTGCCAGCAGTTACCAAGCAGGAAACCAGCCCCAGCATTTT
CASSYQAGNQPQHF
>TRBD1|TRBJ2-7|.|TRBV28
TGTGCCAGCAGTTTACAGACTCGGACAGGGTTCCCCGAGCAGTACTTC
CASSLQTRTGFPEQYF
>TRBD1|TRBJ2-7|.|TRBV7-7
TGTGCTAGCAGCCCCCTCGCGGGACAGGGCAACGAGCAGTACTTC
CASSPLAGQGNEQYF
>TRBD1|TRBJ1-3|.|TRBV7-2
TGTGCCAGCAGCTCCCTCCCCTCGACAGGGACTGGAAACACCATATATTTT
CASSSLPSTGTGNTIYF
>.|TRBJ2-7|.|TRBV15
TGTGCCACCACCCTCGACAGGGTCAGGATTCCGGGAGCGGACTCCTACGAGCAGTACTTC
CATTLDRVRIPGADSYEQYF
>TRBD2|TRBJ2-7|.|TRBV9
TGTGCCAGCAGCGTAGACCCCGAGGCCTGGACTAGCGGGTACGAGCAGTACTTC
CASSVDPEAWTSGYEQYF
>.|TRBJ2-7|.|TRBV19
TGTGCCAGTAGTACCCCTCCAGGCAGCGAGCAGTACTTC
CASSTPPGSEQYF
>.|TRBJ2-7|.|TRBV20-1
TGCAGTGCTAGATCTGTCCCCGAGCAGTACTTC
CSARSVPEQYF
>TRBD1|TRBJ1-5|.|TRBV28
TGTGCCAGCAGCCTGGACAGGGCTAGCAATCAGCCCCAGCATTTT
CASSLDRASNQPQHF
>TRBD1|TRBJ1-1|.|TRBV5-1
TGCGCCAGCAGCATCGGAAGGACAGGCGCCGGACGGGCCACTGAAGCTTTCTTT
CASSIGRTGAGRATEAFF
>.|TRBJ2-3|.|TRBV5-4
TGTGCCAGCAGCTTGGCCGGGGGCACAGATACGCAGTATTTT
CASSLAGGTDTQYF
>.|TRBJ1-3|once|TRBV10-2
TGCGCCAGCAGTGTGACAGGCTCTGGAAACACCATATATTTT
CASSVTGSGNTIYF
>TRBD1|TRBJ1-4|.|TRBV13
TGTGCCAGCAGTTCTCCCCACGACAGGGGGACTAATGAAAAACTGTTTTTT
CASSSPHDRGTNEKLFF
>TRBD1|TRBJ1-3|.|TRBV4-2
TGTGCCAGCAGCCAAGGACAGGGGGGTTCAGGAAACACCATATATTTT
CASSQGQGGSGNTIYF
>TRBD1|TRBJ1-4|few|TRBV18
TGTGCCAGCTCACCATCCCAGGGGGCTGGAGAAAAACTGTTTTTT
CASSPSQGAGEKLFF
>.|TRBJ1-5|.|TRBV30
TGTGCCTGGACTGACAGAAGCAATCAGCCCCAGCATTTT
CAWTDRSNQPQHF
>.|TRBJ2-3|.|TRBV29-1
TGCAGCAAAACAGGAGGGGGGGGAGATACGCAGTATTTT
CSKTGGGGDTQYF
>.|TRBJ2-6|.|TRBV28
TGTGCCAGCTGGACTGCTAGCTCTGGGGCCAACGTCCTGACTTTC
CASWTASSGANVLTF
>.|TRBJ2-7|.|TRBV19
TGTGCCAGCAGCCTCCGCTCCGGAGGCTACGAGCAGTACTTC
CASSLRSGGYEQYF
>TRBD1|TRBJ2-7|once|TRBV11-3
TGTGCCAGCAGCCCGGGAGTGAGACAGGGGAACGAGCAGTACTTC
CASSPGVRQGNEQYF
>.|TRBJ2-1|.|TRBV29-1
TGCAGCGCTGAGGGCCCCTACAATGAGCAGTTCTTC
CSAEGPYNEQFF